A single sample is the source of the 6 T cell receptor beta chains below, sequenced in a study of tumor-infiltrating lymphocytes in oesophageal squamous cell carcinoma. TCRdb itself ran the PCR reads through MiXCR, one entry per CDR3 protein. This sample has 8,500 to 11,000 distinct CDR3 sequences, with about two thirds found just once. Input material: esophageal tumor tissue. These receptors were taken from a female donor with esophageal squamous cell carcinoma.

The chain has TRBV6-1 and TRBJ2-2, with 9 bases aligning to TRBD1. Per the germline V gene, CDR1 is MNHNS and CDR2 is SASEGT. This CDR3 region has 16 residues. After removal of 2 bases from V and 6 bases from J, the junction contained 7 bases not matched to a gene. The CDR3 nucleotides are TGTGCCAGCAGTGAAAGTGGGACAGGGATTGCCGGGGAGCTGTTTTTT. It codes for CASSESGTGIAGELFF.

This clonotype was seen only once. This chain connects TRBV6-2 or TRBV6-3 to TRBJ2-5, with TRBD2 matching 7 bases. Germline V gene sequence: CDR1 MNHEY, CDR2 SVGEGT. This CDR3 spans 14 amino acids. With 6 bases clipped from V and 2 bases from J, the junction kept 6 bases outside the gene matches. The CDR3 region is CASSRDYNQETQYF. The CDR3 nucleotides are TGTGCCAGCAGCCGGGACTACAATCAAGAGACCCAGTACTTC.

The CDR3 reads CASSLSKGDEQFF. CDR3 nucleotide sequence: TGTGCCAGCAGCTTGTCCAAGGGGGATGAGCAGTTCTTC. The chain joins TRBV7-2 to TRBJ2-1; perhaps TRBD1 as D (6 bases). The CDR3 length is 13 residues. V gave up 3 bases and J gave up 8 bases, with 11 bases separating them. Per the germline V gene, CDR1 is SGHTA and CDR2 is FQGNSA.

The genes are TRBV7-2 and TRBJ2-7, with 9 positions matching TRBD2. J lost 3 bases, V lost 5 bases, and 5 bases had no gene match. This CDR3 is 14 amino acids long. Germline V gene lookup returns CDR1 SGHTA and CDR2 FQGNSA. The CDR3 region is CASSPSGTFYEQYF. In DNA form, the CDR3 reads TGTGCCAGCAGCCCTAGCGGGACTTTCTACGAGCAGTACTTC. The variable domain in full, completed from reference TRBV7-2 and TRBJ2-7, reads GAGVSQSPSNKVTEKGKDVELRCDPISGHTALYWYRQSLGQGLEFLIYFQGNSAPDKSGLPSDRFSAERTGGSVSTLTIQRTQQEDSAVYLCASSPSGTFYEQYFGPGTRLTVT.

In its sample, this clonotype is medium-sized (0.01 to 0.1%). The J gene is TRBJ2-7, the V gene TRBV7-9; 7 positions agree with TRBD1. This CDR3 is built from 15 residues. V shed 6 bases and J 4 bases; nucleotides not matched to a gene: 12. Germline loops: CDR1 SEHNR, CDR2 FQNEAQ (reference sequence). This chain's CDR3 is CASSDNAGTDYEQYF. The CDR3 DNA reads as TGTGCCAGCAGTGATAATGCCGGGACAGATTACGAGCAGTACTTC.

The V call is TRBV7-6, the J call TRBJ2-3; a weak D match, TRBD2 (6 bases). Trimming pared 4 bases from V and 6 bases from J, leaving 20 bases between. The CDR3 runs 16 residues. From germline, CDR1 is SGHVS and CDR2 FNYEAQ. CDR3 sequence reads: CASSSPRGGASDTQYF. CDR3 DNA: TGTGCCAGCAGCTCCCCTCGAGGCGGGGCTTCCGATACGCAGTATTTT.